These 30 T cell receptor beta chains came from one sample sequenced in a study of blood T cells in healthy people across ages. A second PCR of 7 to 11 cycles used a sample-barcoded 5' primer and a J-beta primer mix. TCRdb re-called the 5' RACE reads through MiXCR, storing one row per CDR3 protein. The sample records 1,800,000 or so distinct CDR3 sequences, roughly two fifths being singletons. Sample: blood. These receptors were obtained from a human donor in good health.

This clonotype was counted between two and nine times. The J gene is TRBJ2-1, the V gene TRBV4-3; D not certain. This CDR3 region has 15 residues. The ends were cut back, 0 bases at V and 2 bases at J, with 8 bases in the middle. CDR1 and CDR2 from the germline V gene are LGHNA and YSLEER. The CDR3 DNA sequence: TGCGCCAGCAGCCAAGATTATGGAGCCTACAATGAGCAGTTCTTC. Amino acid sequence: CASSQDYGAYNEQFF.

V and J are TRBV6-1 and TRBJ1-2; D not certain. The germline V gene has CDR1 MNHNS and CDR2 SASEGT. Trimming removed 2 bases at V and 4 bases at J, with 14 bases between. The CDR3 is 15 residues long. CDR3 loop: CASSEKADPFYGYTF. CDR3 DNA sequence: TGTGCCAGCAGTGAAAAGGCAGATCCCTTCTATGGCTACACCTTC.

The CDR3 sequence is CATSDSRGAKNIQYF. CDR3 DNA sequence: TGTGCCACCAGTGACTCACGGGGAGCCAAAAACATTCAGTACTTC. The chain links TRBV24-1 to TRBJ2-4, with a possible D match to TRBD2 (5 bases). CDR1 is KGHDR and CDR2 is SFDVKD in the germline V gene. The CDR3 runs to 15 residues. Trimming stripped 4 bases from V and 0 bases from J, with 9 bases between.

Worth noting for this clonotype: The junction shows a germline mismatch at one end, possibly a read error. V is TRBV7-8 and J is TRBJ2-1, with unresolved D. Germline CDR1 reads SGHVS; CDR2 reads FQNEAQ. The CDR3 has 15 residues. The chain's CDR3 is CASSLDSRTYNGQFF. The CDR3 DNA reads TGTGCCAGCAGCTTAGACTCACGAACCTACAATGGGCAGTTCTTC.

At least ten counts were recorded for this clonotype. The gene calls are TRBV20-1 and TRBJ2-1, with D hard to call. There are 12 residues in the CDR3. The ends were cut back, 1 base at V and 7 bases at J, with 8 bases in the middle. CDR1 is DFQATT, CDR2 SNEGSKA, per germline (reference sequence). The CDR3 is CSARGSWNEQFF. DNA for the CDR3: TGCAGTGCTAGAGGCTCGTGGAATGAGCAGTTCTTC.

The table lists this clonotype with a few counts. The chain has TRBV9 and TRBJ1-2, with 8 bases matching TRBD1. J lost 8 bases, V lost 0 bases, and 9 bases had no gene match. The CDR3 runs 15 residues. Looked up from germline, CDR1 is SGDLS and CDR2 is YYNGEE. The CDR3 reads CASSVAPDRAGGYTF. DNA for the CDR3: TGTGCCAGCAGCGTAGCCCCGGACAGGGCTGGGGGCTACACCTTC.

A few counts support this clonotype. The V gene is TRBV5-1, the J gene TRBJ2-6, with D tentatively TRBD1 (6 bases). CDR3 size: 15 residues. Germline CDR1 is SGHRS and CDR2 is YFSETQ. V was clipped by 6 bases and J by 1 base, with 11 bases between them. The CDR3: CASTDTGSGANVLTF. CDR3 nucleotide sequence: TGCGCCAGCACCGACACAGGGTCTGGGGCCAACGTCCTGACTTTC.

This clonotype was detected only a few times. The chain recombines TRBV27 with TRBJ2-7; D gene uncertain. CDR3 size: 15 residues. The germline V and J ends were trimmed by 0 bases and 1 base, with 10 bases remaining between them. CDR1 is MNHEY and CDR2 is SMNVEV in the germline V gene (reference sequence). The CDR3 nucleotides read TGTGCCAGCAGTTTATCCTGGACGGTATCCTACGAGCAGTACTTC. It codes for CASSLSWTVSYEQYF.

This clonotype was found a few times. The rearrangement uses TRBV6-1 and TRBJ2-6; 7 positions match TRBD1. This CDR3 region has 17 residues. Looked up from germline, CDR1 is MNHNS and CDR2 is SASEGT. The V gene end was trimmed by 7 bases and the J gene end by 1 base; junction bases not matched to a gene: 10. Here the CDR3 reads CASKGQGVGSGANVLTF. CDR3 DNA: TGTGCCAGCAAAGGGCAGGGGGTAGGTTCTGGGGCCAACGTCCTGACTTTC.

The chain couples TRBV2 to TRBJ2-5; D remains unclear. The CDR3 covers 12 residues. The V end was cut by 4 bases, the J end by 5 bases, with 8 bases between. Germline-derived CDR1 and CDR2 are SNHLY and FYNNEI. CDR3: CASSGSWETQYF. The CDR3 coding sequence is TGTGCCAGCAGTGGCTCATGGGAGACCCAGTACTTC.

This clonotype has more than one count but fewer than ten. CDR3 sequence reads: CASSFRTETYEQYF. In nucleotides, the CDR3 is TGTGCCAGCAGTTTCCGGACAGAGACCTACGAGCAGTACTTC. This chain uses TRBV28 with TRBJ2-7, with D maybe TRBD1 (6 bases). The CDR3 is made up of 14 amino acids. Germline V gives CDR1 MDHEN, CDR2 SYDVKM. V was clipped by 3 bases and J by 2 bases, with 11 bases between them. Together with reference TRBV28 and TRBJ2-7, the CDR3 gives the full variable domain: DVKVTQSSRYLVKRTGEKVFLECVQDMDHENMFWYRQDPGLGLRLIYFSYDVKMKEKGDIPEGYSVSREKKERFSLILESASTNQTSMYLCASSFRTETYEQYFGPGTRLTVT.

This clonotype has a handful of counts. The rearrangement joins TRBV6-2 or TRBV6-3 to TRBJ2-3, with 9 bases identical to TRBD1. The CDR3 sequence is 14 residues long. The germline V gene has CDR1 MNHEY and CDR2 SVGEGT. V was clipped by 0 bases and J by 8 bases; unmatched bases: 3. The CDR3 loop reads CASSYSGTGRTQYF. In DNA, the CDR3 is TGTGCCAGCAGTTACTCCGGGACAGGGCGTACGCAGTATTTT.

This clonotype was counted only a few times. This sequence joins TRBV20-1 and TRBJ2-3; 8 nucleotides agree with TRBD2. J lost 4 bases, V lost 5 bases, and 11 bases had no gene match. There are 15 residues in the CDR3. The germline V gene has CDR1 DFQATT and CDR2 SNEGSKA (reference sequence). In DNA form, the CDR3 reads TGCAGTGCTGCCCGGAGGACTAGCAGGGCAGATACGCAGTATTTT. This translates into CSAARRTSRADTQYF.

This clonotype has only a few counts. The chain recombines TRBV27 with TRBJ1-6; D gene uncertain. V was cut by 3 bases and J by 4 bases, with 4 bases left in between. CDR1 is MNHEY and CDR2 is SMNVEV in the germline V gene (reference sequence). CDR3 length: 13 residues. This CDR3 reads CASSFGYNSPLHF. DNA of the CDR3: TGTGCCAGCAGTTTCGGTTATAATTCACCCCTCCACTTT.

The chain links TRBV6-2 or TRBV6-3 to TRBJ2-1, with 8 bases fitting TRBD2. J lost 9 bases, V lost 6 bases, and 7 bases had no gene match. Germline CDR1 is MNHEY and CDR2 is SVGEGT. CDR3 length: 13 residues. CDR3 nucleotide sequence: TGTGCCAGCAGGACACCGGGGGGGAGTGAGCAGTTCTTC. It yields the protein CASRTPGGSEQFF.

This clonotype was picked up a small number of times. The chain joins TRBV25-1 to TRBJ2-5; D may be TRBD1 or TRBD2 (6 bases each). The J call may be incorrect, as the DNA end agrees better with TRBJ2-7. The CDR3 extends over 12 amino acids. Germline assignment: CDR1 MGHDK and CDR2 SYGVNS. DNA of the CDR3: TGTGCCAGCAGAGCCCCGGGGGCCGAGCAGTACTTC. It translates to CASRAPGAEQYF.

This clonotype was seen once. The chain joins TRBV29-1 to TRBJ2-3; maybe TRBD1 (6 bases). Germline V gene lookup returns CDR1 SQVTM and CDR2 ANQGSEA. The CDR3 sequence is 13 residues long. V lost 7 bases and J lost 4, with 15 bases in between. The CDR3 DNA sequence: TGCAGCGCCTCGACAGGAAAGGCAGATACGCAGTATTTT. It is translated as CSASTGKADTQYF.

The rearrangement joins TRBV7-2 to TRBJ2-1, with 9 bases fitting TRBD2. With V trimmed by 1 base and J by 6 bases, 4 bases remained unmatched. Germline lookup yields CDR1 SGHTA and CDR2 FQGNSA. This CDR3 is built from 15 residues. The CDR3 DNA reads as TGTGCCAGCAGCTTAGAGGGCGGGGGGGCCAATGAGCAGTTCTTC. Its translation: CASSLEGGGANEQFF.

In this sample, this clonotype turned up a few times. V usage is TRBV20-1 and J usage is TRBJ2-5; 7 bases match TRBD1. Germline V gene data show CDR1 as DFQATT and CDR2 as SNEGSKA (reference sequence). With 6 bases clipped from V and 1 base from J, the junction kept 8 bases outside the gene matches. This CDR3 is 14 amino acids long. The CDR3 loop reads CSAPDRDSQETQYF. CDR3 nucleotide sequence: TGCAGTGCCCCCGACCGGGACAGCCAAGAGACCCAGTACTTC.

This clonotype was seen more than once but under ten times. The chain carries TRBV12-3 or TRBV12-4 and TRBJ2-2; D possibly corresponds to TRBD1 (5 bases). The CDR3 extends over 15 amino acids. V lost 8 bases to trimming and J lost 4 bases, with 17 bases between them. This CDR3 reads CASLLGLGATGELFF. The CDR3 DNA reads TGTGCCAGCCTACTGGGGCTAGGGGCCACCGGGGAGCTGTTTTTT.

The table lists this clonotype with a count of one. Mismatch with germline at one junction end may stem from a read error. This chain uses TRBV18 with TRBJ2-3; the D call may be TRBD1 or TRBD2 (5 bases each). CDR3 length: 14 amino acids. Looked up from germline, CDR1 is KGHSH and CDR2 is LQKENI. The CDR3 DNA is TGTACCAGCTCACCAAGGGACGGCACAGATACGCAGTATTTT. Its protein product is CTSSPRDGTDTQYF.

This clonotype was seen a handful of times. DNA for the CDR3: TGCAGTGCTAGTAGGGATCTCAATTCACCCCTCCACTTT. Its protein is CSASRDLNSPLHF. The rearrangement uses TRBV20-1 and TRBJ1-6; D is ambiguous. Germline CDR1 and CDR2: DFQATT and SNEGSKA (reference sequence). The V gene lost 3 bases and the J gene lost 7 bases, with 10 bases spanning the gap. The CDR3 runs 13 residues.

The rearrangement links TRBV6-2 or TRBV6-3 to TRBJ2-1; D not resolved. The J call may not be correct, given that the DNA end is closer to TRBJ2-7. Per germline, CDR1 MNHEY and CDR2 SVGEGT. The CDR3 loop spans 17 amino acids. Here the CDR3 DNA reads TGTGCCAGCAGTTACTCTTGGACGCTGAGCTCCTACAATGAGCAGTACTTC. It specifies CASSYSWTLSSYNEQYF.

V and J are TRBV4-3 and TRBJ2-1; perhaps TRBD1 as D (5 bases). Trimming stripped 0 bases from V and 7 bases from J, with 13 bases between. The germline gives CDR1 LGHNA, CDR2 YSLEER. The CDR3 totals 15 residues. The CDR3 is CASSQDSGRANEQFF. The CDR3 region has the DNA TGCGCCAGCAGCCAAGATTCGGGCAGGGCAAATGAGCAGTTCTTC.

This clonotype was recorded a few times. The rearrangement joins TRBV12-3 or TRBV12-4 to TRBJ2-3; D may correspond to TRBD1 or TRBD2 (5 bases each). V was shortened by 1 base and J by 0 bases, with 14 bases between the two germline ends. This CDR3 is 17 amino acids long. The chain's CDR3 is CASSLVRDGVSTDTQYF. For the CDR3, the DNA is TGTGCCAGCAGTTTAGTCCGGGACGGAGTTAGCACAGATACGCAGTATTTT.

The V gene is TRBV20-1, the J gene TRBJ1-5; the D is unclear. This CDR3 is built from 15 residues. The V end was cut by 6 bases, the J end by 2 bases, with 17 bases between. Per germline, CDR1 DFQATT and CDR2 SNEGSKA (reference sequence). CDR3 region: CSALSPEPGNQPQHF. The CDR3 DNA reads as TGCAGTGCCTTATCTCCAGAACCGGGCAATCAGCCCCAGCATTTT.

This clonotype was seen at least ten times. The gene calls are TRBV7-2 and TRBJ1-6; D call uncertain. From germline, CDR1 is SGHTA and CDR2 FQGNSA. Trimming pared 1 base from V and 8 bases from J, leaving 12 bases between. There are 15 residues in the CDR3. DNA of the CDR3: TGTGCCAGCAGCTTAGTATACGGTGGGGATTCACCCCTCCACTTT. Its protein is CASSLVYGGDSPLHF.

CDR3 protein: CASSSGPHQDTQYF. CDR3 DNA: TGTGCCAGCAGCTCAGGACCGCACCAGGATACGCAGTATTTT. V usage is TRBV7-2 and J usage is TRBJ2-3; no definite D call. The CDR3 has 14 residues. The V and J ends lost 4 bases and 6 bases respectively, with 14 bases between them. Germline CDR1 SGHTA, CDR2 FQGNSA.

This clonotype was recorded a few times. This sequence joins TRBV20-1 and TRBJ2-3; 7 bases agree with TRBD2. V lost 6 bases, J lost 6 bases, and 21 bases stayed unmatched. The CDR3 length is 17 residues. The germline V gene encodes CDR1 DFQATT and CDR2 SNEGSKA (reference sequence). The CDR3 sequence: CSAPGSLAAQRWDTQYF. CDR3 nucleotide sequence: TGCAGTGCCCCTGGGAGCCTAGCGGCTCAGAGGTGGGATACGCAGTATTTT.

The V gene is TRBV9, the J gene TRBJ1-5; D remains unclear. V was pared by 1 base and J by 5 bases, with 13 bases between. The germline V gene encodes CDR1 SGDLS and CDR2 YYNGEE. The CDR3 sequence is 15 residues long. The CDR3 bases are TGTGCCAGCAGCGTAAGGGAGGTGAATGATCAGCCCCAGCATTTT. It encodes CASSVREVNDQPQHF.